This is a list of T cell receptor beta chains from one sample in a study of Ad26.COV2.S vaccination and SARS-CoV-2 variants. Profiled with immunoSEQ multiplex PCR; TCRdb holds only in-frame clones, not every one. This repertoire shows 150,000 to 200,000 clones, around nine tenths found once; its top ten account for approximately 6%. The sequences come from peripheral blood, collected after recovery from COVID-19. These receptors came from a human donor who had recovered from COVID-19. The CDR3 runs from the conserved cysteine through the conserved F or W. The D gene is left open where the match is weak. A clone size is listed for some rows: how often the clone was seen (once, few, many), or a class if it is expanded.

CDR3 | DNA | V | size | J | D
CASRAGQGIQETQYF | TGTGCCAGTAGAGCGGGACAGGGCATCCAAGAGACCCAGTACTTC | TRBV19 | NA | TRBJ2-5 | TRBD1
CSASSGVYEQYF | TGCAGTGCTAGTTCGGGGGTCTACGAGCAGTACTTC | TRBV20-1 | NA | TRBJ2-7 | NA
CASSADSWGYTF | TGTGCCAGCAGCGCGGACAGTTGGGGCTACACCTTC | TRBV28 | few | TRBJ1-2 | NA
CASSPNTEAFF | TGTGCCAGCAGTCCGAACACTGAAGCTTTCTTT | TRBV12-3/TRBV12-4 | few | TRBJ1-1 | NA
CARTFSSGSQETQYF | TGTGCCAGGACGTTTTCAAGCGGGTCTCAAGAGACCCAGTACTTC | TRBV2 | once | TRBJ2-5 | NA
CASSSAWGALEQYF | TGTGCCAGCAGCTCGGCCTGGGGGGCTTTGGAGCAGTACTTC | TRBV11-2 | NA | TRBJ2-7 | NA
CASSSSGDTDTQYF | TGTGCCAGCAGCTCAAGCGGTGACACAGATACGCAGTATTTT | TRBV7-9 | NA | TRBJ2-3 | NA
CASSLDAGFSGGELFF | TGTGCCAGCAGCTTAGATGCTGGGTTTTCTGGCGGGGAGCTGTTTTTT | TRBV7-3 | NA | TRBJ2-2 | NA
CASSPIDRQGGTGELFF | TGTGCCAGCTCACCAATTGATCGGCAGGGGGGCACCGGGGAGCTGTTTTTT | TRBV18 | NA | TRBJ2-2 | NA
CASSFERNTGELFF | TGTGCCAGCAGCTTCGAGAGGAACACCGGGGAGCTGTTTTTT | TRBV7-3 | NA | TRBJ2-2 | NA
CASSQVRQGLAYEQYF | TGCGCCAGCAGCCAAGTGAGGCAGGGGTTAGCCTACGAGCAGTACTTC | TRBV4-1 | NA | TRBJ2-7 | NA
CASSPDRGSSYEQYF | TGTGCCAGCAGTCCTGACAGGGGAAGTTCCTACGAGCAGTACTTC | TRBV25-1 | NA | TRBJ2-7 | TRBD1
CASSGSAETQYF | TGTGCCAGCAGCGGGTCGGCCGAGACCCAGTACTTC | TRBV6-2/TRBV6-3 | NA | TRBJ2-5 | NA
CASSSPRGTSGNTIYF | TGTGCCAGCTCATCCCCCCGGGGGACCTCTGGAAACACCATATATTTT | TRBV18 | once | TRBJ1-3 | NA
CASRERAGGVDTQYF | TGTGCCAGCAGAGAACGGGCGGGAGGGGTAGATACGCAGTATTTT | TRBV2 | NA | TRBJ2-3 | TRBD2
CASSHTGTSGSYEQFF | TGTGCCAGCTCTCACACCGGGACTAGCGGGAGCTATGAGCAGTTCTTC | TRBV18 | NA | TRBJ2-1 | TRBD2
CASSLGQSGSYEQYF | TGTGCCAGCAGCTTGGGTCAGTCGGGGTCCTACGAGCAGTACTTC | TRBV5-8 | few | TRBJ2-7 | NA
CASSIEAWEYNSPLHF | TGTGCCAGTAGTATAGAGGCATGGGAATATAATTCACCCCTCCACTTT | TRBV19 | once | TRBJ1-6 | NA
CASSRTGAGYTF | TGTGCCAGCAGCCGGACAGGGGCGGGCTACACCTTC | TRBV6-6 | NA | TRBJ1-2 | TRBD1
CASSPPGLATDTQYF | TGCGCCAGCAGCCCCCCGGGACTAGCGACAGATACGCAGTATTTT | TRBV5-1 | NA | TRBJ2-3 | TRBD2
CASSPPGIGSPLHF | TGTGCCAGCAGTCCCCCCGGGATCGGATCACCCCTCCACTTT | TRBV2 | NA | TRBJ1-6 | NA
CASSLGRESGANVLTF | TGCGCCAGCAGCTTGGGACGGGAGTCTGGGGCCAACGTCCTGACTTTC | TRBV5-1 | once | TRBJ2-6 | NA
CASSIGIGLAGYEQYF | TGTGCCAGTAGTATTGGTATCGGTCTAGCGGGTTACGAGCAGTACTTC | TRBV19 | once | TRBJ2-7 | TRBD2
CASSEFAGGLADTQYF | TGTGCCAGCAGTGAGTTCGCGGGGGGCCTTGCAGATACGCAGTATTTT | TRBV6-1 | NA | TRBJ2-3 | TRBD2
CASSRPREGGGTQYF | TGTGCCAGCAGCCGTCCCAGGGAGGGCGGCGGGACCCAGTACTTC | TRBV6-6 | NA | TRBJ2-5 | TRBD2
CASSFLRTASSGNTIYF | TGTGCCAGCAGTTTCCTTAGGACAGCTAGCTCTGGAAACACCATATATTTT | TRBV28 | NA | TRBJ1-3 | NA
CASSLSGIQTGPQHF | TGTGCCAGCAGCTTGTCCGGAATTCAGACTGGGCCCCAGCATTTT | TRBV5-6 | NA | TRBJ1-5 | NA
CSVVSDSGSNYGYTF | TGCAGCGTTGTTTCGGACAGCGGATCTAACTATGGCTACACCTTC | TRBV29-1 | NA | TRBJ1-2 | NA
CASSATGTGIEKLFF | TGTGCCAGCAGCGCCACCGGGACAGGGATTGAAAAACTGTTTTTT | TRBV7-9 | NA | TRBJ1-4 | TRBD1
CASSARTSGTGELFF | TGTGCCAGCAGTGCCCGGACTAGCGGTACCGGGGAGCTGTTTTTT | TRBV25-1 | NA | TRBJ2-2 | TRBD2
CASSQSGGVGNEQFF | TGTGCCAGCAGCCAATCGGGGGGAGTTGGGAATGAGCAGTTCTTC | TRBV14 | NA | TRBJ2-1 | TRBD2
CASSSGTSGSVYEQYF | TGTGCCAGCAGCTCCGGGACTAGCGGGAGTGTGTACGAGCAGTACTTC | TRBV5-4 | NA | TRBJ2-7 | TRBD2
CATSDRTTSTDTQYF | TGTGCCACCAGTGACCGAACAACTAGCACAGATACGCAGTATTTT | TRBV24-1 | NA | TRBJ2-3 | NA
CATRLAGAYEQYF | TGTGCCACCCGGCTAGCGGGAGCCTACGAGCAGTACTTC | TRBV7-8 | NA | TRBJ2-7 | TRBD2
CASSHLPGQSYNEQFF | TGTGCCAGCAGTCATCTCCCGGGACAATCCTACAATGAGCAGTTCTTC | TRBV27 | NA | TRBJ2-1 | NA
CASRRMGLAGTDTQYF | TGTGCCAGCAGAAGAATGGGACTAGCGGGCACAGATACGCAGTATTTT | TRBV2 | NA | TRBJ2-3 | TRBD2
CASSPDRNNEQFF | TGTGCCAGCTCACCGGACAGAAACAATGAGCAGTTCTTC | TRBV18 | NA | TRBJ2-1 | NA
CASTEGNTGELFF | TGTGCCAGCACCGAAGGCAACACCGGGGAGCTGTTTTTT | TRBV6-5 | NA | TRBJ2-2 | NA
CASSLDRMNTEAFF | TGTGCCAGCTCGCTGGACAGAATGAACACTGAAGCTTTCTTT | TRBV18 | NA | TRBJ1-1 | NA
CASSSTGYEQYF | TGTGCCAGCAGTTCTACAGGTTACGAGCAGTACTTC | TRBV12-3/TRBV12-4 | NA | TRBJ2-7 | NA
CASSPDSTYGYTF | TGTGCCAGCAGCCCGGACAGCACTTATGGCTACACCTTC | TRBV13 | once | TRBJ1-2 | NA
CASTLGQPTYEQYF | TGTGCCAGCACCCTGGGACAGCCTACCTACGAGCAGTACTTC | TRBV6-5 | NA | TRBJ2-7 | TRBD1
CASSVGGGGPEAFF | TGTGCCAGCAGCGTAGGCGGGGGGGGACCTGAAGCTTTCTTT | TRBV7-6 | NA | TRBJ1-1 | NA
CASSPPGANEKLFF | TGTGCCAGCTCACCCCCGGGGGCAAATGAAAAACTGTTTTTT | TRBV18 | NA | TRBJ1-4 | NA
CAISTGGAGIETQYF | TGTGCCATCAGCACAGGGGGCGCGGGTATAGAGACCCAGTACTTC | TRBV10-3 | NA | TRBJ2-5 | TRBD1
CASRRAETSYEQYF | TGTGCCAGCAGACGGGCGGAGACCTCCTACGAGCAGTACTTC | TRBV3-1/TRBV3-2 | NA | TRBJ2-7 | NA
CASSTRSLAGGGQQYF | TGTGCCAGCAGCACGAGATCACTAGCGGGAGGAGGCCAGCAGTACTTC | TRBV9 | NA | TRBJ2-7 | TRBD2
CASSSRASANYGYTF | TGTGCCAGCAGCTCCCGGGCCTCAGCTAACTATGGCTACACCTTC | TRBV7-2 | NA | TRBJ1-2 | NA
CASSSGLGRSYEQYF | TGTGCCAGCAGTTCAGGGTTGGGCCGATCCTACGAGCAGTACTTC | TRBV27 | NA | TRBJ2-7 | NA
CASSDTGDNEQFF | TGCGCCAGCAGCGATACAGGGGACAATGAGCAGTTCTTC | TRBV5-1 | NA | TRBJ2-1 | TRBD1
CASSNRGHQPQHF | TGTGCCAGCAGTAACAGGGGCCACCAGCCCCAGCATTTT | TRBV6-5 | NA | TRBJ1-5 | TRBD1